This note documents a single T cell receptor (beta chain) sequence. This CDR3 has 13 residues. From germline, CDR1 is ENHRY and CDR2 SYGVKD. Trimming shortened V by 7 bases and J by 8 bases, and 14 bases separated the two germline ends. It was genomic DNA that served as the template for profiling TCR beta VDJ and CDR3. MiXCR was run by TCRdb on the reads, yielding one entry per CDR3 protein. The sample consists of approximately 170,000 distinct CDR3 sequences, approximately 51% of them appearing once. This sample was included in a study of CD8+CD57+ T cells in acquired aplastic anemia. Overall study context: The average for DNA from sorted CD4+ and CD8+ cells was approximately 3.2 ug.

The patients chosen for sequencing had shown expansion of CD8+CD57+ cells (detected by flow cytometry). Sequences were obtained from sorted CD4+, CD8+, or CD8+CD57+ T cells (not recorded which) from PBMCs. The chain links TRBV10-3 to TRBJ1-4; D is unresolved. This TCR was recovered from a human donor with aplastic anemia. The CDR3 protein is CAITGGPGEKLFF. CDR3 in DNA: TGTGCCATCACCGGAGGCCCTGGGGAAAAACTGTTTTTT.